The sequence of this TCR beta chain was determined in a study of CXCR3-negative and CXCR3-positive naive CD8 T cells. This CDR3 spans 12 amino acids. Study observations and caveats: Hydrophobicity of TRB CDR3s was greater in CXCR3-positive naive cells than in CXCR3-negative naive cells. Diversity ran similarly high across both naive subsets but far lower in memory CD8+ cells. TRBV-TRBJ usage was alike in naive CXCR3-negative and CXCR3-positive cells but differed in memory cells.

Remarks on this clonotype: Its antigen is currently unknown.

In preparing the TRB cDNA libraries, 5' RACE with UMI labels was used. Using the 5' RACE reads, TCRdb records one entry per CDR3 protein without DNA. This sample contains 140,000 to 150,000 distinct CDR3 sequences. Using triplicate sorts, 250,000 to 350,000 cells were collected each time from every CD8+ T cell subset. Within the CD8+ T cell compartment, naive cells were CD45RO-CCR7+CD27+CD95-. This TCR came from a human donor in good health. Some clones in this sample may be carry-over from other donors' samples. The chain links TRBV12-3 or TRBV12-4 to TRBJ2-2; the TCRdb D gene call, TRBD2, has no DNA to confirm it. The sequencing input was naive CXCR3+ CD8+ T cells from blood. Subset given: CD45RO-CCR7+CD27+CD95- naive CD8+ T cells expressing CXCR3 (TNR3+). CDR3 sequence: CASGGLTGELFF.